Shown below are 3 T cell receptor beta chains from a single sample sequenced in a study of cytomegalovirus exposure and HLA in healthy donors. Sequencing was performed with immunoSEQ multiplex PCR; in TCRdb, only in-frame clones are kept and a portion is missing. There are around 250,000 clones in the sample; around 91% occur only once, and less than 0.4% lies in the top ten. Sequencing used PBMCs. The source is a woman aged 18-35 years in good health and CMV-seronegative.

The J gene is TRBJ1-1, the V gene TRBV27; the match to TRBD1 covers 8 bases. The CDR3 has 14 amino acids. The J segment lost 6 bases and the V segment lost 2 bases, leaving 5 bases of the junction unmatched. The germline V gene has CDR1 MNHEY and CDR2 SMNVEV (reference sequence). DNA of the CDR3: TGTGCCAGCAGTTTACACAGGGGGGGGCCTGAAGCTTTCTTT. It codes for CASSLHRGGPEAFF.

The chain couples TRBV6-1 to TRBJ2-5; 8 bases align to TRBD2. Trimming at V came to 7 bases and at J to 4 bases, leaving 8 bases not matched to a gene. CDR3 length: 14 amino acids. Germline V CDR1 and CDR2: MNHNS, SASEGT. The chain's CDR3 is CASNPGGPLETQYF. Here the CDR3 DNA reads TGTGCCAGCAACCCGGGGGGGCCCCTAGAGACCCAGTACTTC.

V and J are TRBV7-7 and TRBJ2-5; no firm D call. V gave up 3 bases and J gave up 3 bases, with 8 bases separating them. Germline lookup yields CDR1 SSHAT and CDR2 FNYEAQ (reference sequence). The CDR3 covers 13 residues. CDR3 sequence (DNA): TGTGCCAGCAGCTTTACAGTAGAAGAGACCCAGTACTTC. Amino acid sequence: CASSFTVEETQYF.